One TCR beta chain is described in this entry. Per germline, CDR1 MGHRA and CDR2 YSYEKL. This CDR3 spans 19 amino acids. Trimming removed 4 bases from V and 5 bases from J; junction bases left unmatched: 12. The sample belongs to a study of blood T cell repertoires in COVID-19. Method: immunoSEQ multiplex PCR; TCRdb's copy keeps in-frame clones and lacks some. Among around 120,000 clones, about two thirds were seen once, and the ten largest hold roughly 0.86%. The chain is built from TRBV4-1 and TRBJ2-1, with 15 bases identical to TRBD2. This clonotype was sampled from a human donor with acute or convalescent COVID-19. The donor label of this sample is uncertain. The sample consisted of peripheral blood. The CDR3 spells CASSPGLAGGRGGHNEQFF. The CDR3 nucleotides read TGCGCCAGCAGCCCCGGACTAGCGGGGGGGCGAGGGGGGCACAATGAGCAGTTCTTC.